The sequence of this TCR beta chain was determined in a study of cytomegalovirus exposure and HLA in healthy donors. Study-level results: Follow-up analysis later connected one missense variant in DCLRE1C with trimming of TCR beta V- and J-genes.

With respect to this clone: The antigen is not known.

The junction had 7 bases not matched to a gene; V was cut back by 5 bases and J by 2 bases. The CDR3 totals 16 residues. Looked up from germline, CDR1 is MDHEN and CDR2 is SYDVKM. Both 60 Vbeta primers and 13 Jbeta primers went into the PCR. Libraries were prepared by immunoSEQ multiplex PCR; TCRdb keeps only in-frame clonotypes and omits some of them. The sample records 110,000 to 150,000 clones, around four fifths being singletons. The sample was PBMCs. The rearrangement joins TRBV28 to TRBJ2-1; 9 nucleotides line up with TRBD2. This TCR derives from a woman in her sixties or seventies in good health and CMV-seropositive. CDR3: CASSPIAGDPYNEQFF. CDR3 nucleotides: TGTGCCAGCAGTCCAATAGCGGGAGATCCCTACAATGAGCAGTTCTTC.